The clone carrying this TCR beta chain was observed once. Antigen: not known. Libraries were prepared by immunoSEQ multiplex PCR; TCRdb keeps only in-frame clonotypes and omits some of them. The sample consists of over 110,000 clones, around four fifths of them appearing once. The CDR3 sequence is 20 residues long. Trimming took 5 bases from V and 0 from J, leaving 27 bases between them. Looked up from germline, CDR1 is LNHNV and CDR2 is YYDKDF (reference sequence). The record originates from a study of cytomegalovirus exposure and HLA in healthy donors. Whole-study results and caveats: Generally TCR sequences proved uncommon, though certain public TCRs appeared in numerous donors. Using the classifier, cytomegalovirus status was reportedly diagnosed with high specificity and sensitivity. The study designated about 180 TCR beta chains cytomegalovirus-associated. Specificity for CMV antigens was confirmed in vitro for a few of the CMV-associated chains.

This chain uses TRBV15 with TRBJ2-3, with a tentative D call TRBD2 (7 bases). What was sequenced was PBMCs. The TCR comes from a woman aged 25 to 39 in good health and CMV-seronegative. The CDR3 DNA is TGTGCCACCAGCCTAATTTCTTTTGCGGGGGCAGAGACTAGCACAGATACGCAGTATTTT. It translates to CATSLISFAGAETSTDTQYF.